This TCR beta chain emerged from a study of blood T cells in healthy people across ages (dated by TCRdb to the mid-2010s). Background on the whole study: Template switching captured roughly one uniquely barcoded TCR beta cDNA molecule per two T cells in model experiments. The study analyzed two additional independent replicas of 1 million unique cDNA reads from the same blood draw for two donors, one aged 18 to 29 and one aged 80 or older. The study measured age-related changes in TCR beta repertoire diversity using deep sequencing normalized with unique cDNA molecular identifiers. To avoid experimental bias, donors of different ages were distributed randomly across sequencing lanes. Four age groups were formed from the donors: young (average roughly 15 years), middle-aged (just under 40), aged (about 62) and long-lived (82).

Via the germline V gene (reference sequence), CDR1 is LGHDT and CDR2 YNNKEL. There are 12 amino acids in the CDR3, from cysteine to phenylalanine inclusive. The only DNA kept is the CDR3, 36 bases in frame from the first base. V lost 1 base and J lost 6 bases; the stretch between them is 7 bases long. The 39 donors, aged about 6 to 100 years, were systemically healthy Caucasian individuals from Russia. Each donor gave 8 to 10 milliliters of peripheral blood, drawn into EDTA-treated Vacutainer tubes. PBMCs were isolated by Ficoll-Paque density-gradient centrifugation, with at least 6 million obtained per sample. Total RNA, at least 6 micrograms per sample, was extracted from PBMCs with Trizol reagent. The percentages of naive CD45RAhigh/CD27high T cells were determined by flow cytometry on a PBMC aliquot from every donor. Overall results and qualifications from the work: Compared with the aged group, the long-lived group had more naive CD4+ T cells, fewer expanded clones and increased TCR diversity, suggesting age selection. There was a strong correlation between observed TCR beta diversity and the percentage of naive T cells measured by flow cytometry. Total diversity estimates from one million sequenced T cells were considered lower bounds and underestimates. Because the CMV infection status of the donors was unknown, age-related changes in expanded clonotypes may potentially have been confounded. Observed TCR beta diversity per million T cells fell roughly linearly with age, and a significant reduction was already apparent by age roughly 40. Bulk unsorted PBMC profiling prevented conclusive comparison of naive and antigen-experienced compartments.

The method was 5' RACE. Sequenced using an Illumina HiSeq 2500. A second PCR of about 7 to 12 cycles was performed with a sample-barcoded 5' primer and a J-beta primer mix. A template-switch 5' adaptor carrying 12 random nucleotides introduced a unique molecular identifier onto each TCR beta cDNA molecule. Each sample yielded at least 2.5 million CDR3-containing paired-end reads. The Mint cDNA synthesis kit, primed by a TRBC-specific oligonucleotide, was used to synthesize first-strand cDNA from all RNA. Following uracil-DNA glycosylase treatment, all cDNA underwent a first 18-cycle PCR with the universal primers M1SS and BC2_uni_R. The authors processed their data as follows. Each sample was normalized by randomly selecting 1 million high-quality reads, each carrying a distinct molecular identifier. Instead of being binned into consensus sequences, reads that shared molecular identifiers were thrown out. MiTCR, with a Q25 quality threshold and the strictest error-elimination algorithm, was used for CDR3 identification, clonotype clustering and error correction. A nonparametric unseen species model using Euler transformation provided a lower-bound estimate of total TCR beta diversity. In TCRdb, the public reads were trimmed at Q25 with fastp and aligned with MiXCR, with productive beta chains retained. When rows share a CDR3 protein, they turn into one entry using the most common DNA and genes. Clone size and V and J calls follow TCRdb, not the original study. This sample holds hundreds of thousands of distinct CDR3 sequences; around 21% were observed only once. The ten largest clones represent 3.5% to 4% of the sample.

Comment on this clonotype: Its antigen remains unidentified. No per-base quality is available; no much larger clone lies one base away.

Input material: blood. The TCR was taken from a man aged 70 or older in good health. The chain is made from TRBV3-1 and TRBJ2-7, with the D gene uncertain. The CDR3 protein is CASSQGAGEQYF. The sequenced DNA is TGTGCCAGCAGCCAAGGGGCCGGCGAGCAGTACTTC.